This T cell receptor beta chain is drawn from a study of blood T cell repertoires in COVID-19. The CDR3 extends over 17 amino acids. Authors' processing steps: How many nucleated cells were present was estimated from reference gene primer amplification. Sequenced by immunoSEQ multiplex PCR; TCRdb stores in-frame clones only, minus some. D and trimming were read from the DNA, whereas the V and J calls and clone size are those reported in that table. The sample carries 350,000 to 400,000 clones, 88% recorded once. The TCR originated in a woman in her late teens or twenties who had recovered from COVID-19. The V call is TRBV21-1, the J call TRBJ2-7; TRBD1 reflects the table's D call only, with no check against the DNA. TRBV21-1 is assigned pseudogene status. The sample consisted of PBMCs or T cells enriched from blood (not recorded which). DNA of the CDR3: TGTGCCAGCAGCAAAAATGCGCGGGACAGGGAAACTTACGAGCAGTACTTC. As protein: CASSKNARDRETYEQYF.